The rows below give T cell receptor beta chains drawn from one sample of a study of regulatory T cells in long-lasting Graves disease. Each CDR3 protein gets one entry after TCRdb re-called the multiplex PCR reads with MiXCR. The sample includes roughly 400,000 distinct CDR3 sequences, 21% of them seen just once. Sequenced here: peripheral blood mononuclear cells (PBMCs), sampled when the disease was refractory, from a patient treated with antithyroid drugs. These receptors originate from a female donor with Graves disease. Each CDR3 is given with its conserved first and last residue. A D gene is named only where the DNA matches it firmly. A clone size is listed for some rows: how often the clone was seen (once, few, many), or a class if it is expanded.

clone_size | j_call | v_call | d_call | cdr3_aa | cdr3_nt
many | TRBJ1-1 | TRBV12-5 | TRBD1 | CASEMTGGTEAFF | TGTGCTAGTGAAATGACAGGGGGCACTGAAGCTTTCTTT
NA | TRBJ2-7 | TRBV4-1 | NA | CASSQSTTSYEQYF | TGCGCCAGCAGCCAATCGACTACCTCCTACGAGCAGTACTTC
few | TRBJ2-7 | TRBV7-8 | TRBD1 | CASSLEGTGLSSYEQYF | TGTGCCAGCAGCTTAGAAGGGACAGGACTATCATCCTACGAGCAGTACTTC
NA | TRBJ1-6 | TRBV10-2 | NA | CASRDSSTRSSYNSPLHF | TGCGCCAGCAGGGACAGCTCTACCCGTAGCTCCTATAATTCACCCCTCCACTTT
NA | TRBJ2-7 | TRBV7-2 | NA | CASSLAREYEQYF | TGTGCCAGCAGCTTAGCCCGCGAGTACGAGCAGTACTTC
many | TRBJ2-5 | TRBV20-1 | NA | CSARGGLGIIQETQYF | TGCAGTGCTAGAGGTGGACTGGGGATCATCCAAGAGACCCAGTACTTC
few | TRBJ1-5 | TRBV24-1 | NA | CATSDGLSNQPQHF | TGTGCCACCAGTGACGGGCTTAGCAATCAGCCCCAGCATTTT
NA | TRBJ1-1 | TRBV29-1 | TRBD1 | CSVEGQMNTEAFF | TGCAGCGTTGAGGGACAGATGAACACTGAAGCTTTCTTT
NA | TRBJ1-2 | TRBV15 | TRBD1 | CATSTGTGVSYGYTF | TGTGCCACCAGCACTGGGACAGGTGTTAGCTATGGCTACACCTTC
many | TRBJ2-2 | TRBV6-2/TRBV6-3 | NA | CASSDFTGELFF | TGTGCCAGCAGTGACTTCACCGGGGAGCTGTTTTTT
many | TRBJ2-6 | TRBV5-1 | TRBD2 | CASSIGTSGDSGANVLTF | TGCGCCAGCAGCATAGGGACTAGCGGAGACTCTGGGGCCAACGTCCTGACTTTC
NA | TRBJ2-2 | TRBV3-1 | NA | CASSQDQPGELFF | TGTGCCAGCAGCCAGGATCAACCCGGGGAGCTGTTTTTT
many | TRBJ1-6 | TRBV28 | NA | CASSEGRPNSPLHF | TGTGCCAGCAGTGAGGGCAGACCTAATTCACCCCTCCACTTT
NA | TRBJ2-5 | TRBV20-1 | NA | CSARDLYLQSGETQYF | TGCAGTGCTAGAGATTTGTATCTACAAAGCGGGGAGACCCAGTACTTC
NA | TRBJ2-2 | TRBV20-1 | TRBD2 | CSARDQALAGHYTGELFF | TGCAGTGCTAGAGATCAGGCCCTAGCGGGGCATTACACCGGGGAGCTGTTCTTT
once | TRBJ2-1 | TRBV15 | TRBD2 | CATSRPRLAGNNEQFF | TGTGCCACCAGCAGACCAAGACTAGCGGGAAACAATGAGCAGTTCTTC
many | TRBJ2-7 | TRBV20-1 | NA | CSARAPGQRGYEQYF | TGCAGTGCTAGGGCTCCGGGACAGCGGGGATACGAGCAGTACTTC
NA | TRBJ2-3 | TRBV11-2 | TRBD1 | CASSLVDRGFADTQYF | TGTGCCAGCAGCTTAGTAGACAGGGGTTTTGCAGATACGCAGTATTTT
NA | TRBJ2-5 | TRBV9 | TRBD2 | CASSVARTSGSRETRYF | TGTGCCAGCAGCGTAGCCCGGACTAGCGGGAGCCGAGAGACCCGGTACTTC
few | TRBJ1-5 | TRBV3-1 | TRBD1 | CASSHQTGDNQPQHF | TGTGCCAGCAGCCACCAGACAGGGGACAATCAGCCCCAGCATTTT
many | TRBJ2-7 | TRBV2 | TRBD2 | CASSGGGRTSGPRSYEQYF | TGTGCCAGCAGTGGGGGGGGTCGGACTAGCGGACCAAGGTCCTACGAGCAGTACTTC
few | TRBJ2-7 | TRBV9 | TRBD2 | CASSPPGLAGHEQYF | TGTGCCAGCAGCCCCCCGGGTCTAGCGGGACACGAGCAGTACTTC
many | TRBJ2-3 | TRBV2 | TRBD2 | CASSTGLADTDTQYF | TGTGCCAGCAGTACGGGACTAGCGGACACAGATACGCAGTATTTT
many | TRBJ1-2 | TRBV6-1 | NA | CASRMGQIYGYTF | TGTGCCAGCAGAATGGGACAAATCTATGGCTACACCTTC
few | TRBJ2-3 | TRBV6-2/TRBV6-3 | TRBD1 | CASSAGQGTDTQYF | TGTGCCAGCAGTGCGGGACAGGGCACAGATACGCAGTATTTT
few | TRBJ1-3 | TRBV6-1 | NA | CASSLRVGNTIYF | TGTGCCAGCAGTCTAAGGGTTGGAAACACCATATATTTT
few | TRBJ2-5 | TRBV28 | TRBD2 | CASSDYAPRLSGTSGTLSETQYF | TGTGCCAGCAGTGATTATGCCCCTAGACTTTCCGGGACTAGCGGGACATTATCAGAGACCCAATACTTC
many | TRBJ2-5 | TRBV7-2 | NA | CASSSGLGGETQYF | TGTGCCAGCAGCTCCGGACTAGGGGGGGAGACCCAGTACTTC
many | TRBJ1-2 | TRBV30 | NA | CARDARGTGGYTF | TGTGCCCGGGACGCAAGGGGTACGGGTGGCTACACCTTC
NA | TRBJ2-7 | TRBV7-9 | NA | CASSSPETSSYEQYF | TGTGCCAGCAGCTCACCGGAGACTAGCTCCTACGAGCAGTACTTC
many | TRBJ2-5 | TRBV6-1 | NA | CASSERRTALQETQYF | TGTGCCAGCAGTGAAAGGAGGACTGCCCTGCAAGAGACCCAGTACTTC
few | TRBJ2-7 | TRBV30 | TRBD2 | CAWSVGLAGYEQYF | TGTGCCTGGAGTGTCGGGCTAGCGGGATACGAGCAGTACTTC
NA | TRBJ1-2 | TRBV4-2 | TRBD1 | CASSQDRGVGGENYGYTF | TGTGCCAGCAGCCAAGATAGAGGGGTAGGGGGCGAAAACTATGGCTACACCTTC